Listed here are 21 T cell receptor beta chains from one sample, sequenced in a study of cytomegalovirus exposure and HLA in healthy donors. PCR was performed using 60 Vbeta and 13 Jbeta primers. The assay was immunoSEQ multiplex PCR, and TCRdb's table has in-frame clones only and misses some. The sample has about 120,000 clones, roughly four fifths seen once. Material: PBMCs. The receptors originated from a woman younger than 45 in good health and CMV-seropositive.

This chain uses TRBV30 with TRBJ2-3; TRBD2 matches at 7 bases. The CDR3 sequence is 15 residues long. V gave up 1 base and J gave up 6 bases; unmatched junction bases: 10. Looked up from germline, CDR1 is GTSNPN and CDR2 is SVGIG (reference sequence). DNA for the CDR3: TGTGCCTGGAGTGAAGCTAGCGGCCCTTGGGATACGCAGTATTTT. Its translation is CAWSEASGPWDTQYF.

This clone was recorded only once. This sequence joins TRBV15 and TRBJ2-7; D is perhaps TRBD1 (6 bases). Between the trimmed V and J ends, which lost 8 bases and 0 bases, there was a span of 11 bases. Germline V gene sequence: CDR1 LNHNV, CDR2 YYDKDF (reference sequence). The CDR3 has 13 residues. The chain's CDR3 is CATRDTHSYEQYF. The CDR3 DNA reads TGTGCCACCCGGGACACACACTCCTACGAGCAGTACTTC.

This rearrangement joins TRBV6-1 to TRBJ1-2; D is unclear. The CDR3 length is 13 residues. Trimming took off 4 bases at V and 4 bases at J, with 10 bases between the two ends. The germline gives CDR1 MNHNS, CDR2 SASEGT. CDR3 nucleotide sequence: TGTGCCAGCAGTGCGGTGACACGCTATGGCTACACCTTC. Protein sequence: CASSAVTRYGYTF.

This clone came up once. The V call is TRBV18, the J call TRBJ1-2; D gene ambiguous. This CDR3 region has 13 residues. CDR1 is KGHSH, CDR2 LQKENI, per germline. V was cut by 8 bases and J by 7 bases, with 17 bases left in between. The CDR3 DNA follows: TGTGCCAGCGTCCACCGGGAAGAGGGTGGCTACACCTTC. It codes for CASVHREEGGYTF.

This clone was counted once. The chain carries TRBV7-2 and TRBJ2-3; tentative D call: TRBD2 (6 bases). The V gene lost 3 bases and the J gene lost 6 bases, with 10 bases spanning the gap. CDR3 size: 13 residues. Germline CDR1 reads SGHTA; CDR2 reads FQGNSA. The CDR3 is CASSFAGSDTQYF. In DNA, the CDR3 is TGTGCCAGCAGCTTTGCGGGATCGGATACGCAGTATTTT.

Only one count was recorded for this clone. The genes are TRBV7-9 and TRBJ2-7, with D possibly TRBD2 on 5 matching bases. Trimming took off 4 bases at V and 7 bases at J, with 14 bases between the two ends. The CDR3 runs 13 residues. CDR1 is SEHNR and CDR2 is FQNEAQ in the germline V gene (reference sequence). CDR3 DNA: TGTGCCAGCAGCTCGCGCGGCACTAGGGAGCAGTACTTC. Protein sequence: CASSSRGTREQYF.

This chain links TRBV29-1 with TRBJ1-3; the D is unclear. Germline values: CDR1 SQVTM, CDR2 ANQGSEA. V gave up 6 bases and J gave up 4 bases, with 10 bases separating them. The CDR3 length is 12 residues. The CDR3 reads CSVNQEGNTIYF. CDR3 coding DNA: TGCAGCGTAAACCAGGAAGGAAACACCATATATTTT. The variable domain in full, with the rest retrieved from reference TRBV29-1 and TRBJ1-3, is SAVISQKPSRDICQRGTSLTIQCQVDSQVTMMFWYRQQPGQSLTLIATANQGSEATYESGFVIDKFPISRPNLTFSTLTVSNMSPEDSSIYLCSVNQEGNTIYFGEGSWLTVV.

This clone was counted a single time. The chain couples TRBV7-2 to TRBJ2-7; 12 bases line up with TRBD1. The CDR3 sequence is 15 residues long. V trimming: 1 base; J trimming: 7 bases; junction bases outside the gene matches: 5. Germline CDR1 SGHTA, CDR2 FQGNSA. CDR3 sequence: CASSLVGQGAGEQYF. The CDR3 coding sequence is TGTGCCAGCAGCTTAGTGGGACAGGGGGCCGGGGAGCAGTACTTC.

The V and J genes are TRBV6-1 and TRBJ1-2, with D unresolved. The germline V gene encodes CDR1 MNHNS and CDR2 SASEGT. Trimming took off 7 bases at V and 2 bases at J, with 14 bases between the two ends. CDR3 size: 14 residues. CDR3 in DNA: TGTGCCAGCAAGCTGCCCGGGATAAACTATGGCTACACCTTC. This gives the protein CASKLPGINYGYTF.

This clone has a handful of counts. The V and J genes are TRBV5-1 and TRBJ2-5, with no clear D. Trimming left V 4 bases short and J 5 bases short, with 21 bases between. The CDR3 extends over 16 amino acids. Per germline, CDR1 SGHRS and CDR2 YFSETQ. The CDR3 nucleotides are TGCGCCAGCAGCCATACTCCTACACCCAGCAGGGAGACCCAGTACTTC. Amino acid sequence: CASSHTPTPSRETQYF.

The V gene is TRBV28, the J gene TRBJ2-2, with 10 bases matching TRBD2. Trimming cost V 2 bases and J 2 bases; bases outside gene matches: 11. This CDR3 is built from 19 residues. Germline V gives CDR1 MDHEN, CDR2 SYDVKM. CDR3 coding DNA: TGTGCCAGCAGTTTAGGCCTAGCGGGGGCCCTATTTAACACCGGGGAGCTGTTTTTT. Amino acid sequence: CASSLGLAGALFNTGELFF.

The V gene is TRBV4-3, the J gene TRBJ1-2; D is unresolved. V was trimmed by 4 bases and J by 3 bases, leaving 12 bases between them. The CDR3 sequence is 14 residues long. The germline CDR1 and CDR2 sequences are LGHNA and YSLEER. CDR3 protein: CASSRLRADYGYTF. For the CDR3, the DNA is TGCGCCAGCAGCCGACTAAGGGCCGACTATGGCTACACCTTC.

The V call is TRBV19, the J call TRBJ2-7; 11 bases map to TRBD2. CDR1 is LNHDA and CDR2 is SQIVND in the germline V gene (reference sequence). This CDR3 has 15 amino acids. Trimming at V came to 4 bases and at J to 5 bases, leaving 7 bases not matched to a gene. The CDR3 region is CASSNSGGAFHEQYF. The CDR3 region has the DNA TGTGCCAGTAGTAATAGCGGGGGGGCCTTCCACGAGCAGTACTTC.

The genes are TRBV2 and TRBJ2-7; no firm D call. The CDR3 is 11 amino acids. Looked up from germline, CDR1 is SNHLY and CDR2 is FYNNEI. The germline V and J ends were trimmed by 4 bases and 6 bases, with 7 bases remaining between them. This CDR3 reads CASSVQIEQYF. Here the CDR3 DNA reads TGTGCCAGCAGTGTACAGATCGAGCAGTACTTC.

This chain joins TRBV30 and TRBJ2-1, with TRBD2 identical over 9 bases. Unmatched junction bases numbered 5, after V lost 0 bases and J lost 8 bases. Germline-derived CDR1 and CDR2 are GTSNPN and SVGIG (reference sequence). This CDR3 comprises 14 residues. The CDR3 is CAWSVGTSIDEQFF. DNA for the CDR3: TGTGCCTGGAGTGTAGGGACTAGCATTGATGAGCAGTTCTTC.

The chain joins TRBV28 to TRBJ2-7, with D maybe TRBD1 (5 bases). The germline CDR1 and CDR2 sequences are MDHEN and SYDVKM. The CDR3 spans 14 residues. Trimming stripped 3 bases from V and 3 bases from J, with 12 bases between. The CDR3 nucleotides are TGTGCCAGCAGTTTTCAGGGATGGGGCTACGAGCAGTACTTC. It is translated as CASSFQGWGYEQYF.

The gene calls are TRBV4-1 and TRBJ1-1, with D maybe TRBD1 (5 bases). Deletions cut 1 base from V and 5 bases from J, with 11 bases between. This CDR3 is 14 amino acids long. Germline CDR1 and CDR2: MGHRA and YSYEKL. The CDR3, as DNA: TGCGCCAGCAGCCAAGGTCCAGGGTTGACTGAAGCTTTCTTT. Translated, it gives CASSQGPGLTEAFF.

The genes are TRBV7-2 and TRBJ1-2; D remains unclear. The germline V and J ends were trimmed by 5 bases and 1 base, with 14 bases remaining between them. Germline V CDR1 and CDR2: SGHTA, FQGNSA. This CDR3 comprises 15 residues. CDR3 sequence (DNA): TGTGCCAGCAGCCCCCCGGTCCGCCTTAACTATGGCTACACCTTC. As protein: CASSPPVRLNYGYTF.

The table lists this clone with many counts. The V and J genes are TRBV11-2 and TRBJ2-4, with D possibly being TRBD1 (5 bases). Germline V CDR1 and CDR2: SGHAT, FQNNGV. V was clipped by 3 bases and J by 1 base, with 10 bases between them. The CDR3 spans 15 residues. This CDR3 is CASSLGRAAKNIQYF. The DNA of the CDR3 is TGTGCCAGCAGCTTGGGCAGGGCGGCCAAAAACATTCAGTACTTC. Based on the CDR3 plus reference TRBV11-2 and TRBJ2-4, the full variable domain is EAGVAQSPRYKIIEKRQSVAFWCNPISGHATLYWYQQILGQGPKLLIQFQNNGVVDDSQLPKDRFSAERLKGVDSTLKIQPAKLEDSAVYLCASSLGRAAKNIQYFGAGTRLSVL.

The chain combines TRBV19 with TRBJ2-3; TRBD1 agrees at 9 bases. Germline-derived CDR1 and CDR2 are LNHDA and SQIVND (reference sequence). V lost 1 base and J lost 4; bases outside the gene matches: 3. The CDR3 consists of 15 residues. CDR3 amino acids: CASSIGQGVADTQYF. The CDR3 DNA follows: TGTGCCAGTAGTATAGGACAGGGGGTAGCAGATACGCAGTATTTT.

The chain is built from TRBV5-1 and TRBJ1-2; no clear D. Trimming removed 3 bases from V and 3 bases from J, with 21 bases in between. CDR3 length: 17 residues. Per germline, CDR1 SGHRS and CDR2 YFSETQ. The CDR3 here is CASSWARTGVKDYGYTF. The CDR3 bases are TGCGCCAGCAGCTGGGCTCGTACTGGCGTGAAGGACTATGGCTACACCTTC.